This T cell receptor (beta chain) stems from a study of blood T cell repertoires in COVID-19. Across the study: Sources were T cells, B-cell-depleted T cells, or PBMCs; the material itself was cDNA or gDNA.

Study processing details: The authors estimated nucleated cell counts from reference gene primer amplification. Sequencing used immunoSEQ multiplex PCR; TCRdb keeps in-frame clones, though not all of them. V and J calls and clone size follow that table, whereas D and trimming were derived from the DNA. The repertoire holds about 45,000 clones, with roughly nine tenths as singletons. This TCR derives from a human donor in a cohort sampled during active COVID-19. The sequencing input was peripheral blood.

The DNA of the CDR3 is TGTGCCAGTAGTATCCAGGGAAACTATGGCTACACCTTC. It encodes CASSIQGNYGYTF. V usage is TRBV19 and J usage is TRBJ1-2, with TRBD1 as a possible D gene (5 bases). Trimming shortened V by 3 bases and J by 2 bases, and 7 bases separated the two germline ends. The V gene's germline CDR1 is LNHDA and CDR2 SQIVND (reference sequence). The CDR3 covers 13 residues.